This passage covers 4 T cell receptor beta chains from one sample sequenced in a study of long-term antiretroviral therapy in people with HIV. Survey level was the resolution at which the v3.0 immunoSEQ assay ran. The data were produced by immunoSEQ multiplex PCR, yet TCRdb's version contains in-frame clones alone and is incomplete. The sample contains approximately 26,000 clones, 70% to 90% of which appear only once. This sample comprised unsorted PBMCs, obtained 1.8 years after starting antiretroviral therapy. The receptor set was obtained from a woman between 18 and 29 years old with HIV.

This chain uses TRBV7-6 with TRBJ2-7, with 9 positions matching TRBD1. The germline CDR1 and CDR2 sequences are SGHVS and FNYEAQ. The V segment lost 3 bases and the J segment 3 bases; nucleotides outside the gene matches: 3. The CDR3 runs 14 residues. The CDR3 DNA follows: TGTGCCAGCAGCTTGGGGGGACAGGGCTACGAGCAGTACTTC. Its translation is CASSLGGQGYEQYF.

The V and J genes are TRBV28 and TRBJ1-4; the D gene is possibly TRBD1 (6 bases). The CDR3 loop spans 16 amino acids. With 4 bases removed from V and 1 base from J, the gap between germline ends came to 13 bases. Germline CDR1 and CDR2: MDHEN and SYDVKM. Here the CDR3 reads CASSSLGGLTNEKLFF. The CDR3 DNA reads TGTGCCAGCAGTTCTCTTGGGGGCCTAACTAATGAAAAACTGTTTTTT.

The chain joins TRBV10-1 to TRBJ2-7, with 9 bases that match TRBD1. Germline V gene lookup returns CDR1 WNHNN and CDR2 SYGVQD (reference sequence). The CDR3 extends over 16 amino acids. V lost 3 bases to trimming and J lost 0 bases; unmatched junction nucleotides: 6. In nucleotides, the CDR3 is TGCGCCAGCAGTGAAGGGGACAGGGCGCGCTCCTACGAGCAGTACTTC. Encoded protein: CASSEGDRARSYEQYF.

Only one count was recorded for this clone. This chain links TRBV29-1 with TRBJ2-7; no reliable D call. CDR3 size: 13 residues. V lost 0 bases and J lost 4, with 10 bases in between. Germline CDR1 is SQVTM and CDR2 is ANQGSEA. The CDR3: CSVEDDLGYEQYF. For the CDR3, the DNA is TGCAGCGTTGAAGATGACCTGGGGTACGAGCAGTACTTC.